The 32 T cell receptor beta chains reported below all come from one sample, sequenced in a study of cytomegalovirus exposure and HLA in healthy donors. The study ran its PCR with 60 Vbeta and 13 Jbeta primers. Data came from immunoSEQ multiplex PCR; TCRdb stores just in-frame clones and leaves some out. Among some 140,000 clones listed, around 79% were seen once. Input material: PBMCs. These receptors were taken from a female donor in good health and CMV-seronegative.

This chain joins TRBV30 and TRBJ2-3, with TRBD2 matching 16 bases. V lost 2 bases to trimming and J lost 5 bases; unmatched junction nucleotides: 4. Looked up from germline, CDR1 is GTSNPN and CDR2 is SVGIG (reference sequence). CDR3 size: 16 residues. Here the CDR3 DNA reads TGTGCCTGGAGTCCCGGGACTAGCGGGGGGGGAGATACGCAGTATTTT. Protein product: CAWSPGTSGGGDTQYF.

The chain links TRBV19 to TRBJ1-6, with TRBD1 matching over 9 bases. Germline CDR1 is LNHDA and CDR2 is SQIVND (reference sequence). The CDR3 length is 14 residues. Germline trimming cut 5 bases from V and 9 bases from J; bases unmatched to any gene: 5. CDR3 amino acids: CASSAGQGGSPLHF. The CDR3 DNA reads as TGTGCCAGTAGTGCGGGACAGGGAGGTTCACCCCTCCACTTT. Combining the CDR3 with reference TRBV19 and TRBJ1-6 gives the whole variable domain DGGITQSPKYLFRKEGQNVTLSCEQNLNHDAMYWYRQDPGQGLRLIYYSQIVNDFQKGDIAEGYSVSREKKESFPLTVTSAQKNPTAFYLCASSAGQGGSPLHFGNGTRLTVT.

The chain is built from TRBV5-6 and TRBJ2-3; 8 bases agree with TRBD2. There are 16 residues in the CDR3. With 0 bases clipped from V and 6 bases from J, the junction kept 9 bases outside the gene matches. Germline V gene lookup returns CDR1 SGHDT and CDR2 YYEEEE. This chain's CDR3 is CASSLAGGGFGDTQYF. The CDR3 DNA sequence: TGTGCCAGCAGCTTGGCCGGGGGGGGGTTTGGGGATACGCAGTATTTT.

The chain joins TRBV10-2 to TRBJ1-1; D uncertain. Trimming removed 4 bases at V and 5 bases at J, with 11 bases between. This CDR3 spans 13 amino acids. Germline loops: CDR1 WSHSY, CDR2 SAAADI. The CDR3 protein is CASSAGRGTEAFF. The CDR3 coding sequence is TGCGCCAGCAGTGCGGGCCGGGGAACTGAAGCTTTCTTT.

This chain joins TRBV10-3 and TRBJ1-4; TRBD1 aligns across 10 bases. The germline CDR1 and CDR2 sequences are ENHRY and SYGVKD. Trimming at V came to 6 bases and at J to 6 bases, leaving 4 bases not matched to a gene. The CDR3 loop spans 14 amino acids. The chain's CDR3 is CAIRGTGEDEKLFF. In nucleotides, the CDR3 is TGTGCCATCAGGGGGACAGGGGAAGATGAAAAACTGTTTTTT.

The table lists this clone with a count of one. V gene TRBV5-1 combines with J gene TRBJ2-7, with 10 nucleotides matching TRBD2. The CDR3 runs to 15 residues. Losses at the gene ends were 0 bases for V and 6 bases for J; bases not matched to a gene: 6. Germline loops: CDR1 SGHRS, CDR2 YFSETQ. The CDR3 loop is CASSLASGGAGEQYF. For the CDR3, the DNA is TGCGCCAGCAGCTTGGCGAGCGGGGGGGCCGGCGAGCAGTACTTC. Variable domain in full (rest from reference TRBV5-1 and TRBJ2-7): KAGVTQTPRYLIKTRGQQVTLSCSPISGHRSVSWYQQTPGQGLQFLFEYFSETQRNKGNFPGRFSGRQFSNSRSEMNVSTLELGDSALYLCASSLASGGAGEQYFGPGTRLTVT.

The CDR3 reads CASSSSGVPADPLHF. The CDR3 DNA follows: TGTGCCAGCAGCTCCAGCGGGGTCCCGGCGGATCCCCTCCACTTT. This chain joins TRBV7-9 and TRBJ1-6; D gene uncertain. Germline V lookup: CDR1 SEHNR, CDR2 FQNEAQ (reference sequence). CDR3 length equals 15 residues. Trimming pared 4 bases from V and 13 bases from J, leaving 20 bases between.

The chain carries TRBV5-1 and TRBJ2-2; D not certain. Per the germline V gene, CDR1 is SGHRS and CDR2 is YFSETQ. This CDR3 spans 14 amino acids. Trimming removed 0 bases from V and 0 bases from J, with 3 bases in between. CDR3: CASSLAANTGELFF. The CDR3 DNA sequence: TGCGCCAGCAGCTTGGCAGCGAACACCGGGGAGCTGTTTTTT.

DNA for the CDR3: TGTGCCAGCAGAGGGACTAGCGGGGGGAGCTCCTACGAGCAGTACTTC. Its translation: CASRGTSGGSSYEQYF. This chain joins TRBV6-6 and TRBJ2-7, with 15 positions matching TRBD2. Germline values: CDR1 MNHNY, CDR2 SVGAGI (reference sequence). The CDR3 spans 16 residues. The ends lost 6 bases at V and 0 bases at J; junction bases unmatched: 3.

This chain connects TRBV5-1 to TRBJ1-2, with 7 bases aligning to TRBD1. Germline V CDR1 and CDR2: SGHRS, YFSETQ. V shed 4 bases and J 4 bases; nucleotides not matched to a gene: 7. CDR3 size: 14 residues. Here the CDR3 reads CASSPQTGTYGYTF. CDR3 bases: TGCGCCAGCAGCCCCCAGACAGGGACCTATGGCTACACCTTC.

Details on this clone: The sample holds other DNA sequences that translate to the same CDR3. The rearrangement links TRBV4-3 to TRBJ2-1; 9 positions agree with TRBD2. Unmatched junction bases numbered 7, after V lost 0 bases and J lost 10 bases. The germline gives CDR1 LGHNA, CDR2 YSLEER. This CDR3 has 15 residues. In nucleotides, the CDR3 is TGCGCCAGCAGCCAAGAAGGGGTAGCGGGAGCCGAGCAGTTCTTC. Translating gives CASSQEGVAGAEQFF.

This chain uses TRBV5-1 with TRBJ2-7, with 12 bases identical to TRBD2. The germline V gene encodes CDR1 SGHRS and CDR2 YFSETQ. The CDR3 is 13 amino acids. Trimming removed 4 bases from V and 6 bases from J; junction bases left unmatched: 2. The chain's CDR3 is CASSPGLAGEQYF. CDR3 nucleotides: TGCGCCAGCAGCCCGGGACTAGCGGGCGAGCAGTACTTC.

The chain uses TRBV5-1 and TRBJ1-2; D gene uncertain. V lost 0 bases and J lost 4, with 7 bases in between. Germline V gives CDR1 SGHRS, CDR2 YFSETQ. The CDR3 is 13 residues long. The DNA for the CDR3 is TGCGCCAGCAGCTTGGACAGTGGCTATGGCTACACCTTC. Encoded protein: CASSLDSGYGYTF.

This clone ranks as medium-sized. This chain links TRBV5-5 with TRBJ2-7, with D uncertain. The CDR3 is made up of 13 amino acids. Germline assignment: CDR1 SGHKS and CDR2 YYEKEE (reference sequence). V lost 5 bases, J lost 12 bases, and 21 bases lay in between. CDR3 protein: CASRSGLRRRPYF. The CDR3 coding sequence is TGTGCCAGCAGGTCCGGGTTGAGGCGGAGACCGTACTTC.

The chain carries TRBV19 and TRBJ1-2; a possible D gene is TRBD1 (6 bases). The germline CDR1 and CDR2 sequences are LNHDA and SQIVND (reference sequence). The CDR3 extends over 14 amino acids. Written as DNA, the CDR3 is TGTGCGAGGGGGACCGAAGGACTCCTCCATGGCTACACCTTC. It codes for CARGTEGLLHGYTF.

V gene TRBV7-8 combines with J gene TRBJ2-7, with D possibly being TRBD2 (6 bases). This CDR3 spans 12 amino acids. Germline V gene data show CDR1 as SGHVS and CDR2 as FQNEAQ. Trimming pared 5 bases from V and 7 bases from J, leaving 12 bases between. CDR3 in DNA: TGTGCCAGCAGCACCCGACGGGGGGAGCAGTACTTC. It codes for CASSTRRGEQYF.

J is TRBJ1-6 and V is TRBV5-6; a possible D gene is TRBD1 (5 bases). Per the germline V gene, CDR1 is SGHDT and CDR2 is YYEEEE. Trimming pared 2 bases from V and 10 bases from J, leaving 16 bases between. There are 15 residues in the CDR3. The DNA for the CDR3 is TGTGCCAGCAGCTTTTCTCCGGCAGGGTGGTCACCCCTCCACTTT. Its protein product is CASSFSPAGWSPLHF.

The rearrangement links TRBV4-1 to TRBJ2-3; TRBD2 aligns across 9 bases. This CDR3 spans 17 amino acids. Looked up from germline, CDR1 is MGHRA and CDR2 is YSYEKL. J gave up 2 bases and V 0 bases, and 6 bases lay outside the gene matches. The CDR3 reads CASSQERLAGNTDTQYF. CDR3 sequence (DNA): TGCGCCAGCAGCCAAGAACGGCTAGCGGGAAACACAGATACGCAGTATTTT.

This chain connects TRBV7-9 to TRBJ1-2; no clear D. Germline V gives CDR1 SEHNR, CDR2 FQNEAQ (reference sequence). The CDR3 length is 12 residues. V lost 5 bases and J lost 1, with 5 bases in between. Here the CDR3 reads CASSHSNYGYTF. In DNA, the CDR3 is TGTGCCAGCAGCCACAGTAACTATGGCTACACCTTC.

The chain combines TRBV7-8 with TRBJ2-7; a possible D gene is TRBD2 (5 bases). CDR1 and CDR2 (germline): SGHVS, FQNEAQ. This CDR3 contains 17 residues. The V end lost 1 base, the J end lost 2 bases, and 18 bases lay between the germline ends. CDR3 region: CASSLVRGLDPTYEQYF. CDR3 in DNA: TGTGCCAGCAGCTTAGTCCGAGGACTCGACCCGACCTACGAGCAGTACTTC.

V and J are TRBV4-3 and TRBJ2-5; possible D gene TRBD2, 5 bases. The V gene's germline CDR1 is LGHNA and CDR2 YSLEER. The CDR3 extends over 15 amino acids. The V end was cut by 4 bases, the J end by 4 bases, with 16 bases between. In nucleotides, the CDR3 is TGCGCCAGCAGCCGCGTACTAGAATCGACAGAGACCCAGTACTTC. Translating gives CASSRVLESTETQYF.

The CDR3 protein is CASSRGTASNTGELFF. CDR3 coding DNA: TGCGCCAGCAGTCGGGGAACGGCCTCGAACACCGGGGAGCTGTTTTTT. The chain recombines TRBV5-1 with TRBJ2-2; perhaps TRBD2 as D (5 bases). The CDR3 runs 16 residues. Germline CDR1 is SGHRS and CDR2 is YFSETQ. The germline V and J ends were trimmed by 5 bases and 0 bases, with 14 bases remaining between them.

The V call is TRBV7-9, the J call TRBJ1-1; tentative D call: TRBD1 (5 bases). CDR3 length: 16 residues. The germline V gene has CDR1 SEHNR and CDR2 FQNEAQ (reference sequence). V dropped 2 bases and J dropped 1 base, with 14 bases sitting between them. CDR3 in DNA: TGTGCCAGCAGCTTATCTGGATGGGGCCGGAACACTGAAGCTTTCTTT. This translates into CASSLSGWGRNTEAFF.

This chain links TRBV27 with TRBJ2-3; 8 bases are a match to TRBD2. Germline loops: CDR1 MNHEY, CDR2 SMNVEV (reference sequence). The CDR3 sequence is 15 residues long. V was clipped by 7 bases and J by 3 bases; unmatched bases: 9. CDR3 region: CASTPRGGRTDTQYF. The CDR3 nucleotides are TGTGCCAGCACCCCGCGGGGCGGGAGGACAGATACGCAGTATTTT.

This sequence joins TRBV9 and TRBJ1-1; D gene ambiguous. The germline V gene has CDR1 SGDLS and CDR2 YYNGEE. Trimming took 0 bases from V and 7 from J, leaving 10 bases between them. The CDR3 length is 13 residues. CDR3 residues: CASSVVTRGEAFF. DNA for the CDR3: TGTGCCAGCAGCGTAGTTACTCGCGGTGAAGCTTTCTTT.

V and J are TRBV28 and TRBJ1-2; D not certain. The germline CDR1 and CDR2 sequences are MDHEN and SYDVKM. The V and J ends lost 4 bases and 6 bases respectively, with 12 bases between them. The CDR3 has 13 residues. As DNA, the CDR3 is TGTGCCAGCAGTTCCTCCGGAGTTAATGGCTACACCTTC. Amino acid sequence: CASSSSGVNGYTF.

V and J are TRBV15 and TRBJ2-7, with D maybe TRBD2 (5 bases). V was cut by 0 bases and J by 6 bases, with 9 bases left in between. The germline CDR1 and CDR2 sequences are LNHNV and YYDKDF (reference sequence). This CDR3 has 13 residues. The CDR3 spells CATSRDFRGEQYF. The CDR3 DNA reads as TGTGCCACCAGCAGAGATTTCCGGGGCGAGCAGTACTTC.

The chain has TRBV5-1 and TRBJ2-1; maybe TRBD2 (5 bases). V was shortened by 6 bases and J by 9 bases, with 10 bases between the two germline ends. This CDR3 has 11 residues. Germline V gene data show CDR1 as SGHRS and CDR2 as YFSETQ. The CDR3 loop is CASNQGGEQFF. The CDR3 nucleotides read TGCGCCAGCAATCAAGGAGGTGAGCAGTTCTTC.

V gene TRBV4-3 combines with J gene TRBJ2-2; 12 nucleotides align to TRBD2. V lost 2 bases and J lost 7; bases outside the gene matches: 11. CDR3 length: 18 residues. Germline V CDR1 and CDR2: LGHNA, YSLEER. Here the CDR3 DNA reads TGCGCCAGCAGCCAATCTCCCACTAGCGGGGGGTCAAGCGGGGAGCTGTTTTTT. Amino acid sequence: CASSQSPTSGGSSGELFF.

The chain joins TRBV4-3 to TRBJ2-6, with D hard to call. Deletions cut 0 bases from V and 1 base from J, with 4 bases between. This CDR3 comprises 15 residues. The V gene's germline CDR1 is LGHNA and CDR2 YSLEER. CDR3 sequence: CASSQDSSGANVLTF. CDR3 DNA: TGCGCCAGCAGCCAAGACAGTTCTGGGGCCAACGTCCTGACTTTC.

The rearrangement links TRBV23-1 to TRBJ2-4; 7 bases are shared with TRBD2. TRBV23-1 carries the ORF label, with uncertain function. The CDR3 consists of 11 residues. V shed 3 bases and J 13 bases; nucleotides not matched to a gene: 3. CDR3 sequence (DNA): TGCGCCAGCAGTCAGGGGGGGAAACAGTACTTC. Residues: CASSQGGKQYF.

The chain combines TRBV11-2 with TRBJ2-7, with D possibly TRBD2 on 7 matching bases. Per the germline V gene, CDR1 is SGHAT and CDR2 is FQNNGV. The CDR3 extends over 13 amino acids. With 8 bases removed from V and 1 base from J, the gap between germline ends came to 12 bases. CDR3 coding DNA: TGTGCCAGCTCCGGGGGGCCTTCCTACGAGCAGTACTTC. It yields the protein CASSGGPSYEQYF.